The present T cell receptor beta chain was sequenced within a study of T cells in Graves' hyperthyroidism and ophthalmopathy. Study-wide points: Blood held most thyroid clonotypes expanded above 0.001 frequency. A 13 V-J signature model discriminated ophthalmopathy versus stable hyperthyroidism.

RNA transcripts provided the source from which TCR beta CDR3 regions were amplified. The HTBI set primed first-round TCR CDR3 RT-PCR. TCRdb reprocessed the multiplex PCR reads via MiXCR and lists one record per CDR3 protein. The sample includes about 770,000 distinct CDR3 sequences, 18% of them seen just once. As to this clonotype: Antigen specificity is unknown.

Per germline, CDR1 SGHDT and CDR2 YYEEEE. V dropped 4 bases and J dropped 3 bases, with 13 bases sitting between them. The CDR3 is 14 amino acids. Uncontrolled infection, other autoimmune disease, pregnancy or lactation disqualified patients from enrolment. The sequencing input was blood. The chain employs TRBV5-6 and TRBJ1-2; D is unresolved. The receptor comes from a woman in her forties or fifties with Graves' hyperthyroidism that later progressed to Graves' ophthalmopathy. CDR3 sequence (DNA): TGTGCCAGCAGCGGCGGGAGTCCTGACTATGGCTACACCTTC. The encoded protein is CASSGGSPDYGYTF.